This T cell receptor (beta chain) was sequenced in a study of blood T cell repertoires in COVID-19 (dated by TCRdb to about 2020). At the level of the whole study: Samples covering the acute and convalescent phases of COVID-19 were provided by collaborators in the United States, Italy and Spain. The material from the prospective study consisted of cDNA or gDNA derived from T cells, B-cell-depleted T cells, or PBMCs. Deeply sampled blood TCRbeta repertoires from subjects exposed to, actively infected with, or recovered from COVID-19 were included in the dataset. A freely available public database, intended as a resource for researchers studying the immune response to SARS-CoV-2, is where the repertoires were released. Samples were obtained from the ongoing ImmuneRACE study (first 160 participants) and from 1,254 subjects provided by 6 global collaborators. The sample metadata nearly always contained a de-identified subject ID, COVID-19 status, age in years and sex. Where available, HLA class I and class II types were obtained from metadata supplied by the sample provider rather than from assay-based typing.

On this clone: The target of this receptor is not known. Per-base quality was not reported, and no clone a single base away is much larger than it.

Summary of the overall study and its limitations: Clinical and demographic metadata were provided uncurated, with the amount varying by source and participant.

TCRbeta CDR3 regions were amplified from genomic DNA using the immunoSEQ Assay, a bias-controlled multiplex PCR. The published analysis was carried out like this. The number of nucleated cells in each sample was estimated from the amplification of reference gene primers within the assay. To quantify the absolute abundance of each unique TCRbeta CDR3 rearrangement, sequence reads were collapsed and filtered. Productive Simpson clonality was computed per sample as the square root of Simpson's diversity index over productive rearrangements. This immuneACCESS table, as held by TCRdb, lists in-frame sequences with V and J called but not all clones. Of the missing ones, under half trace to an unresolved V gene in checked studies; the others have no known cause. That table is the source of V, J and clone size, and D and trimming were worked out from the DNA. For this sample the table gives about 100,000 clones, of which about 90% were detected only once. The ten top clones hold around 6.9% of the sample.

Collaborating institutions collected whole blood in K2EDTA tubes following their own protocols. Collaborator samples were shipped for TCRbeta analysis as frozen whole blood, isolated PBMCs, or DNA extracted from either sample type. Sequencing was carried out using peripheral blood. The TCR sequence derives from a man in his thirties or forties in a cohort sampled during active COVID-19.

This receptor has the CDR3 CASSQIWGELFTDTQYF. The DNA is as follows: TGTGCCAGCAGCCAAATCTGGGGAGAACTTTTCACAGATACGCAGTATTTT. The rearrangement combines TRBV16 with TRBJ2-3, with TRBD2 as a weak D call on 5 bases. V and J are truncated by 2 bases and 2 bases respectively, leaving an intervening sequence of 17 bases. Based on the germline V gene, the CDR1 and CDR2 sequences are KGHSY and FQNENV. The CDR3 measures 17 amino acids from cysteine to phenylalanine. Only the CDR3 DNA stays, 51 bases, in frame from base 1.